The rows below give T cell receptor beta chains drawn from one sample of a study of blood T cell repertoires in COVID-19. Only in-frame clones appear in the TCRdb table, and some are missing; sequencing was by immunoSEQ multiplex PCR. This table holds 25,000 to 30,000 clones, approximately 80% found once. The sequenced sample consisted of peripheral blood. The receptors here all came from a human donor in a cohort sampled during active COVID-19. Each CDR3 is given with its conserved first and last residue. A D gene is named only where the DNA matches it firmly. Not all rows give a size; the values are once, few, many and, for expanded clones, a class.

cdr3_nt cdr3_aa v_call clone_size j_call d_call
TGTGCCAGCAGCTCGACAGGGGGGACCGAGCAGTACTTC CASSSTGGTEQYF TRBV5-6 - TRBJ2-7 TRBD1
TGTGCCAGCAGCTCAACAGGGAATTGGGGAGCCAACGTCCTGACTTTC CASSSTGNWGANVLTF TRBV7-9 few TRBJ2-6 -
TGTGCCAGCAGCTTACCGGGGGTTTCCTACAATGAGCAGTTCTTC CASSLPGVSYNEQFF TRBV7-3 - TRBJ2-1 -
TGTGCCACCAGTGATGAAGTCGGTACGCAGTATTTT CATSDEVGTQYF TRBV24-1 - TRBJ2-3 -
TGTGCCAGCAGTCGACAGTTCCCCTCTGGAAACACCATATATTTT CASSRQFPSGNTIYF TRBV6-5 - TRBJ1-3 -
TGTGCCAGCAGCCCCGTGGGTGCCGTAGGACAGCCTACTTATGGCTACACCTTC CASSPVGAVGQPTYGYTF TRBV7-9 few TRBJ1-2 -
TGTGCCAGCAGGACAGGGGGCGCGTGGAATGAGCAGTTCTTC CASRTGGAWNEQFF TRBV3-1/TRBV3-2 - TRBJ2-1 TRBD1
TGTGCCAGCAGTGAAGTTGGGGGCGCAACCGGGGAGCTGTTTTTT CASSEVGGATGELFF TRBV6-1 - TRBJ2-2 -
TGTGCCAGCAGCTCCTCCGGGGGGGCGCCCTACAATGAGCAGTTCTTC CASSSSGGAPYNEQFF TRBV5-5 - TRBJ2-1 TRBD2
TGTGCCAGCAGCCTACCGAATTCACCCCTCCACTTT CASSLPNSPLHF TRBV7-9 - TRBJ1-6 -
TGCGCCAGCAGCCCGCGGACAGGGGATTCACCCCTCCACTTT CASSPRTGDSPLHF TRBV5-1 - TRBJ1-6 TRBD1
TGTGCCAGCAGCTCCGGGACAGGATTCAATCAGCCCCAGCATTTT CASSSGTGFNQPQHF TRBV7-2 - TRBJ1-5 TRBD1
TGTGCCAGCAGCTTAGGGAGCGGGAGGGAGTGGCAGTACTTC CASSLGSGREWQYF TRBV7-8 - TRBJ2-7 TRBD2
TGCAGCGTTCAGGGTGCTAACAGGGGGACTGAAGCTTTCTTT CSVQGANRGTEAFF TRBV29-1 once TRBJ1-1 TRBD1
TGTGCCAGCTCACCCCAGGGGGCCCTGAACACTGAAGCTTTCTTT CASSPQGALNTEAFF TRBV18 - TRBJ1-1 TRBD1
TGTGCCAGCAGCATAAGCGTTGGGTCCTACAATGAGCAGTTCTTC CASSISVGSYNEQFF TRBV7-8 - TRBJ2-1 -
TGTGCCAGCAGACGGACAGGGAACTCCTATAATTCACCCCTCCACTTT CASRRTGNSYNSPLHF TRBV28 - TRBJ1-6 TRBD1
TGTGCCAGCAGTTTGGGTGGGGCCACTGAAGCTTTCTTT CASSLGGATEAFF TRBV28 few TRBJ1-1 -
TGTGCCAGCTCCCATTCCGGAACAGGGGGGAGCTCCTACGAGCAGTACTTC CASSHSGTGGSSYEQYF TRBV18 - TRBJ2-7 TRBD1
TGTGCCAGCAGTTTAGATGCAGGGGGCTATGGCTACACCTTC CASSLDAGGYGYTF TRBV28 - TRBJ1-2 TRBD1
TGTGCCAGCAGTTTAAGAGGGACAGGCCTCTACGAGCAGTACTTC CASSLRGTGLYEQYF TRBV28 - TRBJ2-7 TRBD1
TGCGCCAGCAGCCATGAGAGAGGGATCTGGGATGGCTACACCTTC CASSHERGIWDGYTF TRBV4-1 - TRBJ1-2 -
TGCGCCAGCAGCTTGGACTTCAGACAGGGGGCAGAAGGCTACACCTTC CASSLDFRQGAEGYTF TRBV5-1 - TRBJ1-2 TRBD1
TGTGCCAGCAGCTTGGGAGGGGACACCTACGAGCAGTACTTC CASSLGGDTYEQYF TRBV5-6 few TRBJ2-7 -
TGTGCCAGCAGCCAAGACCACCTTAGAAATACGCAGTATTTT CASSQDHLRNTQYF TRBV14 - TRBJ2-3 -
TGTGCCAGTAGGCCGCAGGGGGCGGGGGAGCAGTACTTC CASRPQGAGEQYF TRBV19 - TRBJ2-7 TRBD1
TGTGCCAGCAGCTCTTGGACTAGCGGGGGGGCGGAGACCCAGTACTTC CASSSWTSGGAETQYF TRBV5-6 - TRBJ2-5 TRBD2
TGCGCCAGCAGCTTGGCAGGGAACAATCAGCCCCAGCATTTT CASSLAGNNQPQHF TRBV5-1 - TRBJ1-5 -
TGTGCCAGCAGACACACTAGCGGGACGAGGGCCCTGTACTTC CASRHTSGTRALYF TRBV3-1/TRBV3-2 - TRBJ2-7 TRBD2
TGCAGGACAGGGGGGGGAATGGAGCAGTACTTC CRTGGGMEQYF TRBV20-1 - TRBJ2-7 TRBD1
TGTGCCAGCAGTCCCCTCGGGACACCCACCGGGGAGCTGTTTTTT CASSPLGTPTGELFF TRBV28 - TRBJ2-2 -
TGTGCCAGTAGTATGGGGAGCTACAATGAGCAGTTCTTC CASSMGSYNEQFF TRBV19 few TRBJ2-1 -
TGTGCCAGCAGTGATCTGGGAGTTTTGAACACTGAAGCTTTCTTT CASSDLGVLNTEAFF TRBV6-1 - TRBJ1-1 -
TGCGCCAGCAGCTTACACAGGGGGGGACACAATGAGCAGTTCTTC CASSLHRGGHNEQFF TRBV4-3 - TRBJ2-1 -
TGTGCCAGTAGTATAGGAACGGGACTAGTCTACAATGAGCAGTTCTTC CASSIGTGLVYNEQFF TRBV19 - TRBJ2-1 TRBD2
TGTGCCAGCAGTTTCGGGACAGGGCTATACGAGCAGTACTTC CASSFGTGLYEQYF TRBV6-5 - TRBJ2-7 TRBD1
TGTGCCAGCAGTGCCCTACTAGCGGAGGGGTCCAATGAGCAGTTCTTC CASSALLAEGSNEQFF TRBV27 - TRBJ2-1 TRBD2
TGTGCCAGCAGCCAAATAATGGATACGCAGTATTTT CASSQIMDTQYF TRBV3-1/TRBV3-2 - TRBJ2-3 -
TGTGCCAGCAGCTTTACAGGGGGCGGGGAGACCCAGTACTTC CASSFTGGGETQYF TRBV7-2 - TRBJ2-5 TRBD1
TGTGCCAGCAGCGCTATAGCGGATTCACCCCTCCACTTT CASSAIADSPLHF TRBV11-2 - TRBJ1-6 -
TGTGCCAGCAGTTACTCGCCGGGTAACCAGCCCCAGCATTTT CASSYSPGNQPQHF TRBV6-2/TRBV6-3 - TRBJ1-5 -
TGTGCCAGTCGGACTAGCGGGATCATCAGCACAGATACGCAGTATTTT CASRTSGIISTDTQYF TRBV19 - TRBJ2-3 TRBD2
TGTGCCAGCTCACCACCGGGCAGGGGCACTGAAGCTTTCTTT CASSPPGRGTEAFF TRBV18 - TRBJ1-1 -
TGTGCCAGCAGCTTGTCCCCCCCGGGGAGCTCCTACGAGCAGTACTTC CASSLSPPGSSYEQYF TRBV5-5 once TRBJ2-7 -
TGCGCCAGCACTTCCTTTTACCCCCAAGGAGGTAATACGCAGTATTTT CASTSFYPQGGNTQYF TRBV4-3 - TRBJ2-3 -
TGCGCCAGCAGCCAATCGTGGCCTAGCGGTACTTACAATGAGCAGTTCTTC CASSQSWPSGTYNEQFF TRBV4-3 - TRBJ2-1 TRBD2
TGCGCCAGCAGCCAAGCGGGAGGAATGACGACCCAGTACTTC CASSQAGGMTTQYF TRBV4-3 few TRBJ2-5 TRBD2
TGTGCCAGCAGCTCCCGGACAGATCTAGGTACGCAGTATTTT CASSSRTDLGTQYF TRBV7-6 - TRBJ2-3 -
TGTGCCAGCGGAGACAGTATCTCCTACAATGAGCAGTTCTTC CASGDSISYNEQFF TRBV11-1 - TRBJ2-1 -
TGCAGCGTCGAGGGAGGGACTAATGAAAAACTGTTTTTT CSVEGGTNEKLFF TRBV29-1 - TRBJ1-4 -
TGTGCCAGCAGTCGCCGGGACAGCTCCTACGAGCAGTACTTC CASSRRDSSYEQYF TRBV6-5 - TRBJ2-7 TRBD1
TGTGCCAGCTCACCTCGAGGCTCCCCTGGAAACACCATATATTTT CASSPRGSPGNTIYF TRBV18 - TRBJ1-3 -
TGTGCCAGCAGCTACCCCGGGACAGGGAGTTACGAGCAGTACTTC CASSYPGTGSYEQYF TRBV7-9 - TRBJ2-7 TRBD1
TGTGCCAGCTCAAATCGGACAGGATATGGAAACACCATATATTTT CASSNRTGYGNTIYF TRBV18 - TRBJ1-3 TRBD1
TGTGCCAGCAGCCAGGAACAGGGTAGTGGAGGAGAGACCCAGTACTTC CASSQEQGSGGETQYF TRBV4-2 - TRBJ2-5 -
TGTGCCAGCAGCGTCGGGACTGCCAACACCGGGGAGCTGTTTTTT CASSVGTANTGELFF TRBV9 - TRBJ2-2 -
TGTGCCAGCAGTACGGGACAGGGGGCATACGGAGCTTTCTTT CASSTGQGAYGAFF TRBV6-6 - TRBJ1-1 TRBD1